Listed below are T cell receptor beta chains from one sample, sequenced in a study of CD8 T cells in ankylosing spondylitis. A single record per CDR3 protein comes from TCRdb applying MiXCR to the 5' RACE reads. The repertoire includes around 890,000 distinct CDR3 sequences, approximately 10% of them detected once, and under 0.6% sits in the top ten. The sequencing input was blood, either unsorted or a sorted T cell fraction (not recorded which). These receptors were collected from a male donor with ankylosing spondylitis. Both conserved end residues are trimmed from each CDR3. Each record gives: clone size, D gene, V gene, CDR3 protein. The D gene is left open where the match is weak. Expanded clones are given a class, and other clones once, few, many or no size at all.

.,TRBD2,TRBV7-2,ASSPRVAGSYEQY
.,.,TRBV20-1,SARGGGYNQPQH
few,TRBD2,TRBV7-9,ASSFLAGASNEQF
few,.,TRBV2,ASSEWVGTQY
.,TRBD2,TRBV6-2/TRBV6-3,ASSRMTAGDQETQY
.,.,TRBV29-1,SAGTLGYGYT
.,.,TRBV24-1,ATSDTGQSAQPQH
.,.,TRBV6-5,ASSYSRQVLGTQY
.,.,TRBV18,ASSPRQFSGANVLT
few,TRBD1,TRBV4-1,ASSHPGRGLVVGEQY
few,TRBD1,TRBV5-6,ASSLFRDRGPGANVLT
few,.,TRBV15,ATSSRTRTDTQY
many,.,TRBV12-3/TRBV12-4,ASSPSGPNTEAF
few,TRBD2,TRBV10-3,AISGTSVQETQY
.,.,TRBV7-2,ASSPLGPREGNEQF
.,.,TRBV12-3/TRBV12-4,ASYQGGTEAF
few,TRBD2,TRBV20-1,SARSLAGEYNEQF
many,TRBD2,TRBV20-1,SAQAGGPSVEQF
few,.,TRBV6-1,ASSPYTNYGYT
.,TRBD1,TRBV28,ASSLSGTGVGYT
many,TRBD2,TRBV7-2,ASSPGLADSYEQY
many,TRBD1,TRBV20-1,SARDQGARRSYGYT
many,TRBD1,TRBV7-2,ASRQDRGGHTEAF
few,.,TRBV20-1,SARELINYGYT
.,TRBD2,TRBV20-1,SARDLSGRALYNEQF
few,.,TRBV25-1,ASSVTLFGEQF
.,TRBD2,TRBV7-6,ASSLGLTSGGADTQY
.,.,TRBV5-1,ASSLEYEYYGYT
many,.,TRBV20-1,SARGSLNQPQH
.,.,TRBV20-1,SARDRRGGIDYNEQF
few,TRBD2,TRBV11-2,ASSLVRGSGTDTQY
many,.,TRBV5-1,ASSRDENQPQH
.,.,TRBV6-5,ASSYGAPYEQY
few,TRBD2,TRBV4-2,ASSQSPAGGPYEQY
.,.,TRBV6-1,ASSRRGGVNKEKLF
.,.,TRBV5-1,ASSVIVRSAGELF
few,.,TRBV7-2,ASHGESPLH
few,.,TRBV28,ASSTILTEQY
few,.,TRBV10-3,AISDSSDQPQH
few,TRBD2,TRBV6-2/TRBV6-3,ASSYSRTSGPLSYNEQF
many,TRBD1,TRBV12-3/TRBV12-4,ASSLGGQNYGYT
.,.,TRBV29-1,SVTGDNTEAF
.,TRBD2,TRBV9,ASGREGRSYNEQF
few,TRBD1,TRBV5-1,ASSLIPGQGYSPLH
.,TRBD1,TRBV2,ASSGSGGITGELF
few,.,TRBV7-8,ASSLVTGPYNEQF
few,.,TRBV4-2,ASSQDLGHEGD
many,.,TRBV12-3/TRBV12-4,ASRAREVTEAF
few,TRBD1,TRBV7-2,ASSPTGGTQPQH
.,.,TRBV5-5,ASSLTVGANVLT
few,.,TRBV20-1,SARDEGTANGYT
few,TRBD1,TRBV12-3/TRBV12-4,ASSPWAGGVRVTEAF
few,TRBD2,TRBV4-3,ASSQLLAGSSYEQY
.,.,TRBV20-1,SPSRGAWTEAF
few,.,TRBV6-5,ASRSSGAAGAQH